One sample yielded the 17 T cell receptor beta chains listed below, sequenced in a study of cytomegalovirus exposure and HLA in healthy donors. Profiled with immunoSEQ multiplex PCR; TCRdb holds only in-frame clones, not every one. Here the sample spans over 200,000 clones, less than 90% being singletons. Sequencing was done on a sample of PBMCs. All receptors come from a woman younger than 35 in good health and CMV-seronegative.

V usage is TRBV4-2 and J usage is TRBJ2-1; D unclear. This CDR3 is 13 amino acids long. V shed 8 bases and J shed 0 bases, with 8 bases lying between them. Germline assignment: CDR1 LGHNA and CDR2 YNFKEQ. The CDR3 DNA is TGTGCCAGCTCGACCTCCTCCTACAATGAGCAGTTCTTC. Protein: CASSTSSYNEQFF.

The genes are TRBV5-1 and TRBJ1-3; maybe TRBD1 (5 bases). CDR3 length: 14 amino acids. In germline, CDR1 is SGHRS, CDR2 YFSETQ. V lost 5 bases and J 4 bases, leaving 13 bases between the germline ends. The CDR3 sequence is CASRTEGLGNTIYF. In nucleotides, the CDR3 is TGCGCCAGCAGGACAGAAGGGTTGGGAAACACCATATATTTT.

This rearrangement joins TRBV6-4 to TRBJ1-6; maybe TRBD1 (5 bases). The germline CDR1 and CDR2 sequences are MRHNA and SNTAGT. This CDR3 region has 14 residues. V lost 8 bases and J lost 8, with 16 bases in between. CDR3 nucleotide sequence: TGTGCCAGCGGGGCCGTCATGCCTCATTCACCCCTCCACTTT. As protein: CASGAVMPHSPLHF.

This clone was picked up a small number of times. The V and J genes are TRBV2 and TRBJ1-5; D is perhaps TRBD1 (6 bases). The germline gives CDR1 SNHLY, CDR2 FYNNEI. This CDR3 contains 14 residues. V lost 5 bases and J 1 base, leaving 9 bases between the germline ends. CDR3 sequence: CASSKGGSNQPQHF. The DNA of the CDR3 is TGTGCCAGCAGTAAGGGGGGGAGCAATCAGCCCCAGCATTTT.

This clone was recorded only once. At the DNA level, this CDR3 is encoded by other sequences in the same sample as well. The CDR3 loop is CASSFGGNTEAFF. CDR3 coding DNA: TGTGCCAGCAGTTTCGGGGGTAACACTGAAGCTTTCTTT. This chain connects TRBV27 to TRBJ1-1; tentatively, D is TRBD1 (5 bases). Germline V CDR1 and CDR2: MNHEY, SMNVEV (reference sequence). The CDR3 has 13 amino acids. Trimming removed 3 bases at V and 2 bases at J, with 7 bases between.

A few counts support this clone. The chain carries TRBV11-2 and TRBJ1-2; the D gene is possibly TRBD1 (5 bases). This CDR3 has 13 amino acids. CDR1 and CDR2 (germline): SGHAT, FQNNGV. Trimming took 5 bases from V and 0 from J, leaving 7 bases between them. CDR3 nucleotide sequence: TGTGCCAGCAGCCAACAGGCTAACTATGGCTACACCTTC. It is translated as CASSQQANYGYTF.

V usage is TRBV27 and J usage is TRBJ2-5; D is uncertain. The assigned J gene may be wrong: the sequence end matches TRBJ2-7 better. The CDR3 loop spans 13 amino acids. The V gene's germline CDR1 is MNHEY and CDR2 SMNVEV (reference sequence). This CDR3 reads CASSTLGSYEQYF. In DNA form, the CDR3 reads TGTGCCAGCAGTACATTGGGTTCCTACGAGCAGTACTTC.

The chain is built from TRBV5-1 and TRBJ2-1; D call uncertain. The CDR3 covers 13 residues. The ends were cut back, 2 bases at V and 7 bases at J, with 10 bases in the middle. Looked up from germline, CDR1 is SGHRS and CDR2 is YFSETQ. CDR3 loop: CASSFIVGNEQFF. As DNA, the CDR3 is TGCGCCAGCAGCTTCATAGTCGGGAATGAGCAGTTCTTC.

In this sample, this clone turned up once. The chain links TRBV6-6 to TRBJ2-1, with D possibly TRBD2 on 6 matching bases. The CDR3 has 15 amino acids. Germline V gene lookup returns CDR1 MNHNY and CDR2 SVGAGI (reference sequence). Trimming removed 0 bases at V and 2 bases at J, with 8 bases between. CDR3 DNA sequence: TGTGCCAGCAGTTACTCGGGGGGAGCCTACAATGAGCAGTTCTTC. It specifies CASSYSGGAYNEQFF.

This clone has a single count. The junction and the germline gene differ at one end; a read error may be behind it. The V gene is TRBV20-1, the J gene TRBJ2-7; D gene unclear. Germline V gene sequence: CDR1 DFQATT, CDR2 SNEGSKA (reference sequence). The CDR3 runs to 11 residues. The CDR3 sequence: CSASYREERYF. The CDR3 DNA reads TGCAGTGCTAGTTACCGTGAGGAGCGGTACTTC.

Here the CDR3 DNA reads TGTGCCAGCAGTGAAGTGGTCATCGACCCGACCACTGAAGCTTTCTTT. Encoded protein: CASSEVVIDPTTEAFF. The chain couples TRBV6-1 to TRBJ1-1, with D hard to call. Germline V gene sequence: CDR1 MNHNS, CDR2 SASEGT. The V gene lost 1 base and the J gene lost 4 bases, with 16 bases spanning the gap. The CDR3 totals 16 residues.

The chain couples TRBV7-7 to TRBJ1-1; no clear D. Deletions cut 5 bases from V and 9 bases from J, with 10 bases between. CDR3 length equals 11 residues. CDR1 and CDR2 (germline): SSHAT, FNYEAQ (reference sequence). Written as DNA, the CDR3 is TGTGCCAGCAGCCAGAAAATGAAAGCTTTCTTT. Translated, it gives CASSQKMKAFF. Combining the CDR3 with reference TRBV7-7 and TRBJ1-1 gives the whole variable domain GAGVSQSPRYKVTKRGQDVTLRCDPISSHATLYWYQQALGQGPEFLTYFNYEAQPDKSGLPSDRFSAERPEGSISTLTIQRTEQRDSAMYRCASSQKMKAFFGQGTRLTVV.

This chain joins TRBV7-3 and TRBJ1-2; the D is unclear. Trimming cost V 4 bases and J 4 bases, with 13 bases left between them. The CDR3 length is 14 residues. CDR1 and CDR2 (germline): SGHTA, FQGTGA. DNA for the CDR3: TGTGCCAGCAGCTCAGACACTGACGGCTATGGCTACACCTTC. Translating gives CASSSDTDGYGYTF.

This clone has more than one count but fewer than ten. The CDR3 loop is CASSYSYKGIQETQYF. Here the CDR3 DNA reads TGTGCCAGCAGTTACTCTTATAAGGGGATCCAAGAGACCCAGTACTTC. The genes are TRBV6-5 and TRBJ2-5; possibly TRBD1 for D (5 bases). Trimming shortened V by 0 bases and J by 1 base, and 12 bases separated the two germline ends. Germline CDR1 reads MNHEY; CDR2 reads SVGAGI. The CDR3 spans 16 residues.

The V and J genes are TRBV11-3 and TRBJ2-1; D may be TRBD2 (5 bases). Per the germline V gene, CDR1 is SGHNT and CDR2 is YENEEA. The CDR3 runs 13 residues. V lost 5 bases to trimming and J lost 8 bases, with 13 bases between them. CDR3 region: CASSLAQEDEQFF. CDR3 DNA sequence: TGTGCCAGCAGCCTAGCCCAAGAGGATGAGCAGTTCTTC.

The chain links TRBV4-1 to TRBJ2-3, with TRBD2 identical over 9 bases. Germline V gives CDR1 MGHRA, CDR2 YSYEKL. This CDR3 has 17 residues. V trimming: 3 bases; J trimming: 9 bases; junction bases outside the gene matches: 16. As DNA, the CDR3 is TGCGCCAGCAGCCAGGAGTTTGTACTAGCGGGCCACGGCACGCAGTATTTT. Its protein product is CASSQEFVLAGHGTQYF.

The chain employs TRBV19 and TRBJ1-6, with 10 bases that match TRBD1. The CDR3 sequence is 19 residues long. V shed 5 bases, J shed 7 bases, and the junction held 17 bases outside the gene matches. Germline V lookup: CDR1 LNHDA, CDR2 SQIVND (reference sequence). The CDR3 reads CASSPRPGQGPFGNSPLHF. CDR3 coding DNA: TGTGCCAGTAGTCCCCGCCCGGGACAGGGGCCATTCGGGAATTCACCCCTCCACTTT.